This TCR beta chain was identified during a study of OX40 agonist ivuxolimab in advanced cancers. With regard to the full study: Ivuxolimab was a fully human IgG2 agonistic monoclonal antibody targeting the costimulatory receptor OX40 (CD134). Patients were allowed to have had prior anti-PD-1, anti-PD-L1 or anti-CTLA-4 therapy, and more than 30% of the dose-escalation patients had previously received checkpoint inhibitors. Among the roughly 52 dose-escalation patients, about 20 had hepatocellular carcinoma, 15 or so melanoma, 9 renal cell carcinoma and 9 head and neck cancer. A male proportion of 75% to 85% and a mean age of 60 years, ranging from 23 to 79, were recorded for the dose-escalation cohort. The point of sequencing TCRbeta in the periphery was to test whether ivuxolimab changed TCR sequence diversity and drove clonal T-cell expansion. Partial responses occurred in three dose-escalation patients, of whom one had hepatocellular carcinoma and two had cutaneous melanoma. The paper reports the monotherapy dose-escalation portion (N of about 52 patients) of the phase I ivuxolimab trial. Intravenous ivuxolimab was administered to patients every 2 weeks at six dose levels: 0.01, 0.1, 0.3, 1.5, 3 and 10 mg/kg.

Results the study describes overall, beyond this receptor: After ivuxolimab, more expanded clones were found on average in CD8+ T cells than in CD4+ T cells. At doses from 0.1 to 3.0 mg/kg, clonal expansion was seen in both CD4+ and CD8+ blood T cells between baseline and week 6. Low levels of normalized T-cell clonal expansion were also seen in some patients who did not respond. In the 0.1-3.0 mg/kg groups, partial responders had among the lowest normalized peripheral clonal expansion, particularly in CD8+ T cells. Which antigens the clonally expanded peripheral T cells were specific for was not determined.

The trial excluded patients who had a history of autoimmune disease or who were on systemic immunosuppression. Peripheral blood for TCR sequencing was collected from all dose cohorts at baseline, on cycle 4 day 1, and on cycle 7 day 1. The samples were drawn from a first-in-human, open-label, multicenter phase I dose-escalation trial of ivuxolimab. Adults with locally advanced or metastatic melanoma, renal cell, hepatocellular, or head and neck squamous cell carcinoma were enrolled in the trial. Before TCR sequencing, CD4+ T cells and CD8+ T cells were sorted from peripheral blood as separate populations. Trimming costs V 1 base and J 9 bases, and their ends lie 6 bases apart. Inclusive of the bounding cysteine and phenylalanine, the CDR3 is 12 residues long. Here the CDR3 DNA is all that survives: 36 bases in frame from base 1. The germline V gene (reference sequence) gives CDR1 as SEHNR and CDR2 as FQNEAQ.

About this clone: No cognate antigen has been identified for it. Qualities for individual bases were not recorded, and no much larger clone is one base off.

Genomic DNA was isolated from the sorted cells so that the TCRbeta CDR3 region could be sequenced. TCRbeta CDR3 regions were sequenced using the immunoSEQ Assay. As stored in TCRdb, this immuneACCESS dataset retains in-frame rearrangements with V and J assigned. A fraction of the clones does not appear; measured against another copy, unresolved V genes explain less than half of the discrepancy, and the remainder lacks a known reason. The sample yields over 55,000 clones; roughly nine tenths were counted once. 3% to 4% of the sample belongs to the ten largest clones. Here the sequenced sample was CD4+ or CD8+ T cells sorted from blood, taken in a trial of the OX40 agonist ivuxolimab. In this chain, TRBV7-9 is recombined with TRBJ1-4; no confident D gene assignment can be made. This TCR derives from an adult with an advanced solid tumor such as melanoma, head and neck, liver or kidney cancer. The CDR3 region has the sequence CASSLDRKKLFF. The bases are TGTGCCAGCAGCTTAGACCGGAAAAAACTGTTTTTT.